This T cell receptor (beta chain) was obtained from a study of shared clonotypes between healthy human individuals. General study findings and limits: Investigators collected only blood, and repertoires in tissues likely differ.

This clone was detected only once. Its antigen is as yet unknown. The assay was carried out at the deep level. The protocol was immunoSEQ multiplex PCR, while the TCRdb copy is restricted to in-frame clones and leaves out a portion. Altogether 2 million to 2.5 million clones are present, just under 95% being singletons, with the ten largest covering 1.1%. The naive CD8 subset, CD45RO-negative cells positively selected for CCR7, excluded terminally differentiated effector memory CD45RA+ cells. This CDR3 spans 14 amino acids. J was trimmed by 6 bases and V by 5 bases; bases with no gene match: 6. CDR1 is MDHEN and CDR2 is SYDVKM in the germline V gene.

The rearrangement uses TRBV28 and TRBJ2-4, with 8 bases that match TRBD2. Sequencing used naive CD8+ T cells sorted from blood. The receptor was derived from a man aged 18 to 29 in good health. The CDR3 DNA follows: TGTGCCAGCAGTCGCCTCGGGGGGGTAAACATTCAGTACTTC. This gives the protein CASSRLGGVNIQYF.